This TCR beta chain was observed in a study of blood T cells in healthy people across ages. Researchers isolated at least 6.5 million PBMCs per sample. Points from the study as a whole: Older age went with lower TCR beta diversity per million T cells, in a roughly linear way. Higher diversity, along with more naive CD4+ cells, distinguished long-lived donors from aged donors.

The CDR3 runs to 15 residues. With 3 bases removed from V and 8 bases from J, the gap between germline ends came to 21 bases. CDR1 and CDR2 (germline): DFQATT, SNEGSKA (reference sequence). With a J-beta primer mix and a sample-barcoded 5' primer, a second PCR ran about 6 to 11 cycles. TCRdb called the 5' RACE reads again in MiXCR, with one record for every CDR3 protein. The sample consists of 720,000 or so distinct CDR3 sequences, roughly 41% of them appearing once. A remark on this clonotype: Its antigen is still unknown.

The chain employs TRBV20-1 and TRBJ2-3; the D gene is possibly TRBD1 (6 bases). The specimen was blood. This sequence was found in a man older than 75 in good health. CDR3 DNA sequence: TGCAGTGCTAGGCCGGGACAAAGCCCCACCGGTACGCAGTATTTT. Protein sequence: CSARPGQSPTGTQYF.